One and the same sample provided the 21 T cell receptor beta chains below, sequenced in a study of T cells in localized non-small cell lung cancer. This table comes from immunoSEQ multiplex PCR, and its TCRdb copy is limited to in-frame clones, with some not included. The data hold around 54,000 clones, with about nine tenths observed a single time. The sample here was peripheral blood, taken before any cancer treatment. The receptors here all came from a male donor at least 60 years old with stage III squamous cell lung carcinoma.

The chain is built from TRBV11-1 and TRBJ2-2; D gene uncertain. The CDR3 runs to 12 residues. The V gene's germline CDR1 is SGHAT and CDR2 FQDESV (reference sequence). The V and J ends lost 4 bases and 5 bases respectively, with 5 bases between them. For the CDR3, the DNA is TGTGCCAGCAGCTCAGAGACCGGGGAGCTGTTTTTT. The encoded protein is CASSSETGELFF.

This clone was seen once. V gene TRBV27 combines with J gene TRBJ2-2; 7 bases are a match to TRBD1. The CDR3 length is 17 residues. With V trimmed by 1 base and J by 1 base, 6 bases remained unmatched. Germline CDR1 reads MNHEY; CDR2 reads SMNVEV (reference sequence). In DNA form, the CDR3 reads TGTGCCAGCAGTTTATTTCGGACAGGAGTGAACACCGGGGAGCTGTTTTTT. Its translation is CASSLFRTGVNTGELFF.

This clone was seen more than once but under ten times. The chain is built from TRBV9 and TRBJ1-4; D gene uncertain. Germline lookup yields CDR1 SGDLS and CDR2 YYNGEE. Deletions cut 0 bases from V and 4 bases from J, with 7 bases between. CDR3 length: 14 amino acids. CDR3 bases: TGTGCCAGCAGCGTAGCGGCCTTTAATGAAAAACTGTTTTTT. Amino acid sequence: CASSVAAFNEKLFF.

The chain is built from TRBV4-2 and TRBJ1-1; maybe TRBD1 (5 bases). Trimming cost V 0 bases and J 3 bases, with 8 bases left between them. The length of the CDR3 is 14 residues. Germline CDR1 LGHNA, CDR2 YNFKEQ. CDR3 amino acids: CASSQDWGDTEAFF. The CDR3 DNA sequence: TGTGCCAGCAGCCAAGATTGGGGGGACACTGAAGCTTTCTTT.

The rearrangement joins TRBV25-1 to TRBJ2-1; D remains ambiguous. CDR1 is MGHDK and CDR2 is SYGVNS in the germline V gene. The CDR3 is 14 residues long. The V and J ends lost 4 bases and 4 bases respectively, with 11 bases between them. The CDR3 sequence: CASSGSHPYNEQFF. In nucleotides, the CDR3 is TGTGCCAGCAGTGGGTCCCACCCTTACAATGAGCAGTTCTTC.

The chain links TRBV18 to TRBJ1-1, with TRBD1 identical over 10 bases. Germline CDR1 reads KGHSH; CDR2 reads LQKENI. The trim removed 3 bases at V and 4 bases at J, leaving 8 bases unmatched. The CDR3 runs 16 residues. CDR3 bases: TGTGCCAGCTCACCCTTAGGACAGGGGGGCACCACTGAAGCTTTCTTT. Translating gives CASSPLGQGGTTEAFF.

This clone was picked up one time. The CDR3 protein is CASSQETLANGRISSGNTIYF. In DNA form, the CDR3 reads TGTGCCAGCAGCCAAGAAACCCTGGCAAACGGACGCATAAGCTCTGGAAACACCATATATTTT. The gene calls are TRBV4-2 and TRBJ1-3; D not certain. The germline V gene encodes CDR1 LGHNA and CDR2 YNFKEQ. The CDR3 contains 21 residues. Trimming removed 0 bases at V and 0 bases at J, with 24 bases between.

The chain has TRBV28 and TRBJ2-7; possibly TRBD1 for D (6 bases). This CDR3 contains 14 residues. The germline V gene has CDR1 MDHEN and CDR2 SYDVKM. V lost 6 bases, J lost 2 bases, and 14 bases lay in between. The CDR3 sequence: CASRPGTSTYEQYF. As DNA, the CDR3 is TGTGCCAGCAGACCTGGGACATCAACCTACGAGCAGTACTTC.

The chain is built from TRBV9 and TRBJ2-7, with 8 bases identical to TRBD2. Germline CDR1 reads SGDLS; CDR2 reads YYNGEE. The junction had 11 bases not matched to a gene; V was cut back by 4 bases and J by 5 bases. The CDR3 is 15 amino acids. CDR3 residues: CASSSYGTSNNEQYF. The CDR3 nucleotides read TGTGCCAGCAGCTCATACGGGACTAGTAATAACGAGCAGTACTTC.

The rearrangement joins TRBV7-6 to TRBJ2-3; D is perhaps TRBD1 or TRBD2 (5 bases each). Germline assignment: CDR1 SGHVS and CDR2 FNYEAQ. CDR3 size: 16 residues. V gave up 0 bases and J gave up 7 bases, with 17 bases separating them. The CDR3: CASSLAVGPALYTQYF. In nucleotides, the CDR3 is TGTGCCAGCAGCTTAGCGGTGGGACCCGCCTTGTATACGCAGTATTTT.

The DNA for the CDR3 is TGTGCCAGCAGCCTAAGAGGAAGCAATCAGCCCCAGCATTTT. Translated, it gives CASSLRGSNQPQHF. The chain combines TRBV5-4 with TRBJ1-5; D is unclear. The germline V gene has CDR1 SGHNT and CDR2 YYREEE (reference sequence). Trimming removed 4 bases at V and 1 base at J, with 9 bases between. The CDR3 loop spans 14 amino acids.

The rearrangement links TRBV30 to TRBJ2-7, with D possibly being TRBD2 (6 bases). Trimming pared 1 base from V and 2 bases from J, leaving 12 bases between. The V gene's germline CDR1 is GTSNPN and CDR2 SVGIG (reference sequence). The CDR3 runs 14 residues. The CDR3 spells CAWSGASDPYEQYF. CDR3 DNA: TGTGCCTGGAGTGGGGCTAGCGATCCCTACGAGCAGTACTTC.

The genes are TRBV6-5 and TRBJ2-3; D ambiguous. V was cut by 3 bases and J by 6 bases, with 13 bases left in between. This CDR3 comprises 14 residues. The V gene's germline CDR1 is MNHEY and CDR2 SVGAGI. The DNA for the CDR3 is TGTGCCAGCAGTTATCGATTAGCCGGGGATACGCAGTATTTT. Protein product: CASSYRLAGDTQYF.

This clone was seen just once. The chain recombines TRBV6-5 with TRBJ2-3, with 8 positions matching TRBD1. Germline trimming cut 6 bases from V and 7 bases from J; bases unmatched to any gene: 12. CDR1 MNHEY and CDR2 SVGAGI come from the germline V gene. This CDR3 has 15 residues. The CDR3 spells CASRRGQGVKNTQYF. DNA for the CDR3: TGTGCCAGCAGACGAGGACAGGGAGTTAAGAATACGCAGTATTTT.

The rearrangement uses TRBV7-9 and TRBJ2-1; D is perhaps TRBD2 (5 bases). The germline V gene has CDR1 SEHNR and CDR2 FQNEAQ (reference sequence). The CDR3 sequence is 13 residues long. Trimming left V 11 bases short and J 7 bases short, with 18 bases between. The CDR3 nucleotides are TGTGCCCTAGCCCCACTAGATTTAAATGAGCAGTTCTTC. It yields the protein CALAPLDLNEQFF.

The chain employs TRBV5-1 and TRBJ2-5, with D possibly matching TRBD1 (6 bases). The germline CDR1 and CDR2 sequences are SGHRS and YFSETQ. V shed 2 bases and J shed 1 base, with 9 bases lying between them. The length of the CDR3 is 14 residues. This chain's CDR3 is CASSFGTRQETQYF. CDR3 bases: TGCGCCAGCAGCTTTGGGACACGCCAAGAGACCCAGTACTTC.

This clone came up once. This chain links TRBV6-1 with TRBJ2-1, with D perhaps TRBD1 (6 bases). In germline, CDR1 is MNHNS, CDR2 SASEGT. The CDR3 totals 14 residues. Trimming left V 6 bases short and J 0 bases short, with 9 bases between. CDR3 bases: TGTGCCAGCAGAAGGGACAACTCCTACAATGAGCAGTTCTTC. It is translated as CASRRDNSYNEQFF.

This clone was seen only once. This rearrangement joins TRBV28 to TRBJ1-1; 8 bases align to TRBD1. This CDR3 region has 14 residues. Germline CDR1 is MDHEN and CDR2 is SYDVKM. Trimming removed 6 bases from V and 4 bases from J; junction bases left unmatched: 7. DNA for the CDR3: TGTGCCAGCAGAGTCTTAACAGGGGGCACTGAAGCTTTCTTT. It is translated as CASRVLTGGTEAFF.

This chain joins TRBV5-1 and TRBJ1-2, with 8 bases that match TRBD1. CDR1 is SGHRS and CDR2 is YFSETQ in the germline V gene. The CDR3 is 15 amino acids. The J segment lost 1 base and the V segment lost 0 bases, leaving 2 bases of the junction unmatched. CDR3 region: CASSLGDRLNYGYTF. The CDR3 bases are TGCGCCAGCAGCTTGGGGGACAGGCTTAACTATGGCTACACCTTC. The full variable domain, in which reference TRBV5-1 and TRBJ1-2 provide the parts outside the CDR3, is KAGVTQTPRYLIKTRGQQVTLSCSPISGHRSVSWYQQTPGQGLQFLFEYFSETQRNKGNFPGRFSGRQFSNSRSEMNVSTLELGDSALYLCASSLGDRLNYGYTFGSGTRLTVV.

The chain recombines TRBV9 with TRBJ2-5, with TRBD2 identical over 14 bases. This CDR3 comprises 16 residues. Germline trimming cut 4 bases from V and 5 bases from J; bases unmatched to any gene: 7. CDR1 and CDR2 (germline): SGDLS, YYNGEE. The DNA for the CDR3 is TGTGCCAGCAGCCCACGACTAGCGGGAGGGCCGGAGACCCAGTACTTC. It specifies CASSPRLAGGPETQYF.

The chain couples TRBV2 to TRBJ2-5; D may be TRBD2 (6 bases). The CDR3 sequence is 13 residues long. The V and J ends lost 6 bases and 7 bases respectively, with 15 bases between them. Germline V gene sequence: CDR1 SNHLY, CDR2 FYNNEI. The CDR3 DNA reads TGTGCCAGCAGCCGCAGCGGGCCCGTGACCCAGTACTTC. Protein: CASSRSGPVTQYF.